This T cell receptor (beta chain) was obtained from a study of blood T cells in healthy people across ages. For the second PCR, which ran for roughly 6 to 12 cycles, a sample-barcoded 5' primer and a J-beta primer mix were used. Each TCR beta cDNA got a 12-nucleotide random molecular identifier. TCRdb recomputed calls from the 5' RACE reads with MiXCR, one row per CDR3 protein. The sample lists hundreds of thousands of distinct CDR3 sequences, under 55% occurring once. This clonotype has a handful of counts. Its specificity is not known. The study, taken as a whole, reports: The study regarded diversity estimates from one million T cells as underestimates.

Germline CDR1 reads LGHNA; CDR2 reads YSLEER. V gave up 0 bases and J gave up 7 bases; unmatched junction bases: 11. This CDR3 is 16 amino acids long. The chain carries TRBV4-3 and TRBJ2-7, with TRBD2 identical over 8 bases. The sample was blood. The TCR was taken from a man in his 60s in good health. The CDR3: CASSQEIRGGTTEQYF. The CDR3 DNA is TGCGCCAGCAGCCAAGAAATTCGGGGGGGAACTACGGAGCAGTACTTC.